A single sample gave rise to the 9 T cell receptor beta chains below, sequenced in a study of CD8+CD57+ T cells in acquired aplastic anemia. TCR beta VDJ and CDR3 were profiled, and genomic DNA was the template. TCRdb processed the reads anew with MiXCR; each CDR3 protein has one entry. This table has roughly 250,000 distinct CDR3 sequences, 65% to 90% appearing once. The sequenced patients had an expansion of CD8+CD57+ cells seen by flow cytometry. The specimen was sorted CD4+, CD8+, or CD8+CD57+ T cells (not recorded which) from PBMCs. The receptors shown here come from a human donor with aplastic anemia.

Concerning this clonotype: An end of the junction does not agree with germline; a read error may underlie this. This sequence joins TRBV10-3 and TRBJ2-1; D gene uncertain. CDR1 is ENHRY and CDR2 is SYGVKD in the germline V gene. This CDR3 is 16 amino acids long. The CDR3 DNA reads TGTGCCAGCAGCCAAGAGGCAGGAGAACAAAACAATGAAAAACTCTTC. It encodes CASSQEAGEQNNEKLF.

J is TRBJ2-6 and V is TRBV11-3; 7 bases align to TRBD2. J lost 4 bases, V lost 2 bases, and 5 bases had no gene match. The germline gives CDR1 SGHNT, CDR2 YENEEA. CDR3 length: 16 residues. CDR3 nucleotides: TGTGCCAGCAGCTTAACGGGAGGCCACGGGGCCAACGTCCTGACTTTC. This gives the protein CASSLTGGHGANVLTF.

The rearrangement links TRBV9 to TRBJ1-1, with 7 positions matching TRBD1. The V gene's germline CDR1 is SGDLS and CDR2 YYNGEE. This CDR3 contains 16 residues. The J segment lost 3 bases and the V segment lost 6 bases, leaving 14 bases of the junction unmatched. Here the CDR3 reads CASTKRGGPYDTEAFF. CDR3 nucleotide sequence: TGTGCCAGCACCAAGAGAGGGGGCCCGTATGACACTGAAGCTTTCTTT.

The chain joins TRBV2 to TRBJ1-2; perhaps TRBD1 as D (5 bases). The CDR3 loop spans 15 amino acids. Trimming took off 8 bases at V and 14 bases at J, with 30 bases between the two ends. Germline lookup yields CDR1 SNHLY and CDR2 FYNNEI. The CDR3 bases are TGTGCCAGCGGGGACGCGGGCGCAGATACGCAGCATTTTACCTTC. Its translation: CASGDAGADTQHFTF.

Concerning this clonotype: The germline gene is not matched at one end of the junction; a read error may be the cause. The chain is built from TRBV7-2 and TRBJ2-1, with TRBD2 identical over 12 bases. This CDR3 comprises 14 residues. The germline CDR1 and CDR2 sequences are SGHTA and FQGNSA. CDR3 coding DNA: TGTGCCAGTAGCTCTAGCGGGGGGGCGAATGAGCAGTTCTTC. This codes for CASSSSGGANEQFF.

The chain employs TRBV19 and TRBJ2-1; 8 nucleotides agree with TRBD2. This CDR3 region has 16 residues. Trimming cost V 3 bases and J 8 bases; bases outside gene matches: 12. Per germline, CDR1 LNHDA and CDR2 SQIVND (reference sequence). CDR3 in DNA: TGTGCCAGTAGTATTCAAAGCGGCGGGGGGAGCGATGAGCAGTTCTTC. Its protein product is CASSIQSGGGSDEQFF.

V is TRBV9 and J is TRBJ1-5; a possible D gene is TRBD1 (5 bases). The V gene lost 3 bases and the J gene lost 14 bases, with 24 bases spanning the gap. This CDR3 spans 15 amino acids. CDR1 and CDR2 from the germline V gene are SGDLS and YYNGEE. The CDR3 here is CASSGGDRKGGNKHF. The DNA for the CDR3 is TGTGCCAGCAGCGGGGGGGACCGAAAGGGAGGAAACAAGCATTTT.

The chain employs TRBV7-3 and TRBJ2-7, with TRBD2 matching 8 bases. Germline-derived CDR1 and CDR2 are SGHTA and FQGTGA. CDR3 length equals 18 residues. The trim removed 2 bases at V and 3 bases at J, leaving 15 bases unmatched. CDR3 loop: CASSLPGGGTEAFYEQYV. The CDR3 DNA follows: TGTGCCAGCAGCTTACCGGGGGGGGGCACTGAAGCTTTCTACGAGCAGTACGTC.

Note on this clonotype: Its ends do not fully match the called genes, so a read error is possible. The V gene is TRBV5-4, the J gene TRBJ2-5; the D is unclear. The CDR3 extends over 12 amino acids. Germline CDR1 SGHNT, CDR2 YYREEE (reference sequence). The CDR3 coding sequence is TGTGCCAGCAACTTGGGTAGGGAGACCCAGTACTTC. This sequence encodes CASNLGRETQYF.